The 15 T cell receptor beta chains given below trace back to one sample, sequenced in a study of human T cells and chemical hapten exposure. Described time point: pre-sensitization, week 0. The treatment was: therapeutic diphenylcyclopropenone sensitization with weekly scalp DPC. One entry per CDR3 protein results from TCRdb running MiXCR on the RACE reads. Counted here are 190,000 or so distinct CDR3 sequences, roughly 30% occurring once; the ten biggest clones make up just under 3%. Sequenced here: whole blood, sampled in connection with sensitization to the hapten diphenylcyclopropenone (DPC). Every receptor here comes from a woman aged 30 to 39 with alopecia areata. Some clones in this sample may be carry-over from other donors' samples.

This clonotype was counted between two and nine times. The chain couples TRBV7-2 to TRBJ2-3; D might be TRBD1 (6 bases). Per germline, CDR1 SGHTA and CDR2 FQGNSA. CDR3 length: 11 residues. V lost 4 bases to trimming and J lost 11 bases, with 10 bases between them. This CDR3 reads CASSSRDKQYF. The CDR3 DNA sequence: TGTGCCAGCAGCTCCCGGGACAAGCAGTATTTT.

There are a few counts of this clonotype. The rearrangement joins TRBV27 to TRBJ2-7; D may be TRBD1 (5 bases). CDR3 length equals 13 residues. CDR1 and CDR2 (germline): MNHEY, SMNVEV (reference sequence). V was pared by 6 bases and J by 4 bases, with 13 bases between. The CDR3 protein is CASRSSQGYEQYF. The CDR3 region has the DNA TGTGCCAGCAGATCGTCCCAGGGTTACGAGCAGTACTTC.

The V and J genes are TRBV6-2 or TRBV6-3 and TRBJ2-1; 10 bases fit TRBD2. This CDR3 is 13 amino acids long. J lost 4 bases, V lost 11 bases, and 5 bases had no gene match. From germline, CDR1 is MNHEY and CDR2 SVGEGT. The CDR3 sequence is CAARLAGYNEQFF. Here the CDR3 DNA reads TGTGCCGCAAGACTAGCGGGTTACAATGAGCAGTTCTTC.

This clonotype was recorded many times. The chain employs TRBV3-1 and TRBJ1-4; TRBD1 matches 10 bases. After removal of 4 bases from V and 7 bases from J, the junction contained 9 bases not matched to a gene. The CDR3 totals 16 residues. Germline V CDR1 and CDR2: LGHDT, YNNKEL (reference sequence). CDR3 DNA: TGTGCCAGCAGCCCAGGATCGGGGACAGGGGCTGAAAAACTGTTTTTT. It is translated as CASSPGSGTGAEKLFF. The full variable domain, completed using reference TRBV3-1 and TRBJ1-4, is DTAVSQTPKYLVTQMGNDKSIKCEQNLGHDTMYWYKQDSKKFLKIMFSYNNKELIINETVPNRFSPKSPDKAHLNLHINSLELGDSAVYFCASSPGSGTGAEKLFFGSGTQLSVL.

The chain uses TRBV27 and TRBJ2-2, with D possibly being TRBD1 or TRBD2 (5 bases each). This CDR3 is 16 amino acids long. Per germline, CDR1 MNHEY and CDR2 SMNVEV (reference sequence). Trimming stripped 1 base from V and 5 bases from J, with 14 bases between. CDR3 loop: CASSLFPGRGTGELFF. The CDR3 DNA reads TGTGCCAGCAGTTTATTTCCAGGGAGAGGGACCGGGGAGCTGTTTTTT.

V gene TRBV20-1 combines with J gene TRBJ2-5, with 7 bases matching TRBD2. Germline CDR1 DFQATT, CDR2 SNEGSKA (reference sequence). This CDR3 region has 13 residues. J gave up 5 bases and V 3 bases, and 6 bases lay outside the gene matches. CDR3 protein: CSASGRGSETQYF. CDR3 nucleotides: TGCAGTGCTAGTGGGCGGGGGAGCGAGACCCAGTACTTC.

V gene TRBV20-1 combines with J gene TRBJ2-5, with D possibly matching TRBD1 (6 bases). Germline V gene data show CDR1 as DFQATT and CDR2 as SNEGSKA (reference sequence). V dropped 3 bases and J dropped 7 bases, with 21 bases sitting between them. The CDR3 has 15 residues. The CDR3 DNA reads as TGCAGTGCTAGGCCCCCAGACAGGCCTGGGGGGACCCAGTACTTC. Translated: CSARPPDRPGGTQYF.

This clonotype came up a few times. The V and J genes are TRBV7-2 and TRBJ2-2; 11 nucleotides match TRBD2. This CDR3 has 16 amino acids. Germline V gene data show CDR1 as SGHTA and CDR2 as FQGNSA. J was trimmed by 0 bases and V by 6 bases; bases with no gene match: 3. The chain's CDR3 is CASRRLAGSNTGELFF. For the CDR3, the DNA is TGTGCCAGCAGAAGACTAGCGGGGTCGAACACCGGGGAGCTGTTTTTT.

The chain links TRBV20-1 to TRBJ1-5; TRBD1 aligns across 9 bases. Looked up from germline, CDR1 is DFQATT and CDR2 is SNEGSKA (reference sequence). The CDR3 totals 17 residues. With V trimmed by 6 bases and J by 4 bases, 16 bases remained unmatched. In DNA, the CDR3 is TGCAGTGCAGACGGAAACAGGGGGCGAGGTGGAAATCAGCCCCAGCATTTT. This gives the protein CSADGNRGRGGNQPQHF.

This clonotype was detected ten times or more. This chain connects TRBV7-2 to TRBJ1-5; the D is unclear. CDR1 and CDR2 (germline): SGHTA, FQGNSA. The length of the CDR3 is 13 residues. The V and J ends lost 5 bases and 5 bases respectively, with 10 bases between them. The CDR3 nucleotides read TGTGCCAGCAGCCCCACTGCCTATCAGCCCCAGCATTTT. Its protein is CASSPTAYQPQHF.

This clonotype has more than one count but fewer than ten. The chain couples TRBV9 to TRBJ1-1; D call uncertain. The V end was cut by 4 bases, the J end by 2 bases, with 9 bases between. Germline assignment: CDR1 SGDLS and CDR2 YYNGEE. The CDR3 spans 13 residues. The CDR3 DNA reads as TGTGCCAGCAGCTCAGCCCCCAACACTGAAGCTTTCTTT. Protein sequence: CASSSAPNTEAFF.

In this sample, this clonotype turned up many times. The chain uses TRBV5-1 and TRBJ2-3, with 7 bases fitting TRBD1. V shed 5 bases, J shed 3 bases, and the junction held 6 bases outside the gene matches. This CDR3 contains 14 residues. The germline V gene encodes CDR1 SGHRS and CDR2 YFSETQ. CDR3 coding DNA: TGCGCCAGCAGGCGAGACAGGGTGACAGATACGCAGTATTTT. Translated, it gives CASRRDRVTDTQYF.

The rearrangement uses TRBV5-5 and TRBJ2-2; D uncertain. The CDR3 is made up of 15 amino acids. The germline V and J ends were trimmed by 0 bases and 3 bases, with 9 bases remaining between them. The germline gives CDR1 SGHKS, CDR2 YYEKEE (reference sequence). CDR3 nucleotide sequence: TGTGCCAGCAGCTTGGAGCTCCACGACACCGGGGAGCTGTTTTTT. Translation gives CASSLELHDTGELFF.

This clonotype appeared a few times. The chain employs TRBV12-3 or TRBV12-4 and TRBJ2-1; D is perhaps TRBD2 (6 bases). The germline V and J ends were trimmed by 6 bases and 5 bases, with 17 bases remaining between them. The CDR3 sequence is 15 residues long. The CDR3 region is CASRMPGLVNNEQFF. The CDR3 DNA is TGTGCCAGCAGGATGCCGGGACTGGTTAACAATGAGCAGTTCTTC.

This clonotype was seen only a few times. J is TRBJ2-7 and V is TRBV28; D is unresolved. The CDR3 length is 13 residues. V lost 2 bases and J lost 4, with 9 bases in between. CDR1 and CDR2 (germline): MDHEN, SYDVKM. The DNA of the CDR3 is TGTGCCAGCAGTTTAGGGCCCGCATACGAGCAGTACTTC. This codes for CASSLGPAYEQYF.